These T cell receptor beta chains were read from a single sample in a study of cytomegalovirus exposure and HLA in healthy donors. The protocol was immunoSEQ multiplex PCR, while the TCRdb copy is restricted to in-frame clones and leaves out a portion. Of 130,000 to 150,000 clones listed, roughly 80% were seen once; the top ten hold less than 3%. Material: PBMCs. These receptors were collected from a female donor in good health and CMV-seronegative. Each CDR3 is given with its conserved first and last residue. D genes are given only for firm matches. The size field is filled for only some rows; it gives once, few, many or a size class.

>TRBJ2-1|.|TRBD2|TRBV27
TGTGCCAGCACCATCAAAAAAGTAGCGGGGGGTTCCAATGAGCAGTTCTTC
CASTIKKVAGGSNEQFF
>TRBJ1-5|.|.|TRBV7-6
TGTGCCAGCAGCCCCCGGGACTTGGAGCCCCAGCATTTT
CASSPRDLEPQHF
>TRBJ1-1|few|TRBD1|TRBV6-5
TGTGCCAGCAGTTACGATCCAGGGGGGTACACTGAAGCTTTCTTT
CASSYDPGGYTEAFF
>TRBJ1-3|.|.|TRBV15
TGTGCCACCAGCAGAGTCGACACTGGAAACACCATATATTTT
CATSRVDTGNTIYF
>TRBJ1-1|.|.|TRBV6-1
TGTGCCACCTTGCAAATAGGAGGGCACACTGAAGCTTTCTTT
CATLQIGGHTEAFF
>TRBJ1-4|once|.|TRBV30
TGTGCCTGGAGAGAAGGACAGACTTACGCAACTAATGAAAAACTGTTTTTT
CAWREGQTYATNEKLFF
>TRBJ2-3|once|TRBD2|TRBV2
TGTGCCAGCAGTGGGGGACTAGCGGGAGCAACTAGCACAGATACGCAGTATTTT
CASSGGLAGATSTDTQYF
>TRBJ2-7|few|.|TRBV4-1
TGCGCCAGCAGCCCCAACCACGGACAGTATTCTCTCGTCGACGAGCAGTACTTC
CASSPNHGQYSLVDEQYF
>TRBJ1-5|few|.|TRBV7-8
TGTGCCAGCAGCTTTGACAGGACTGAGCCCCAGCATTTT
CASSFDRTEPQHF
>TRBJ1-2|few|TRBD1|TRBV7-8
TGTGCCAGCAGCTTAGGACAGGGGATCTATGGCTACACCTTC
CASSLGQGIYGYTF
>TRBJ2-1|.|TRBD2|TRBV7-6
TGTGCCAGCAGTTTTACTAGCGGGAGGGAGTATGAGCAGTTCTTC
CASSFTSGREYEQFF
>TRBJ1-2|once|.|TRBV20-1
TGCAGTGGAGGCGCTAACTATGGCTACACCTTC
CSGGANYGYTF
>TRBJ2-3|once|TRBD2|TRBV10-3
TGTGCCATCAGACCGGGACTAGGATTAGATACGCAGTATTTT
CAIRPGLGLDTQYF
>TRBJ1-2|.|.|TRBV28
TGTGCCAGCACCCGACCGGAAGTACGGGGCTATGGCTACACCTTC
CASTRPEVRGYGYTF
>TRBJ2-1|.|TRBD2|TRBV16
TGTGCCAGCAGCGTTAGCGGGATTCTAGGGAATGAGCAGTTCTTC
CASSVSGILGNEQFF
>TRBJ2-7|.|TRBD1|TRBV30
TGTGCCTGGAGTTTGGGACAGGGAGTCGAGCAGTACTTC
CAWSLGQGVEQYF
>TRBJ2-7|.|.|TRBV5-5
TGTGCCAGCAGCTTGGGCGGGTTCCAGATCCCCGAGCAGTACTTC
CASSLGGFQIPEQYF
>TRBJ2-7|.|.|TRBV5-1
TGCGCCAGCAGCTTGGTAGGACGCGGGCGGGCGACCTACGAGCAGTACTTC
CASSLVGRGRATYEQYF
>TRBJ1-1|.|.|TRBV4-2
TGTGCCAGCAGCCAAGAAGGGACTAACTTTAACACTGAAGCTTTCTTT
CASSQEGTNFNTEAFF
>TRBJ1-6|.|.|TRBV6-1
TGTGCCAGCAGAGAAGAGGCAGGGAGGAGTTCACCCCTCCACTTT
CASREEAGRSSPLHF
>TRBJ1-1|few|.|TRBV6-5
TGTGCCAGCAGTTACCTGGGAGGCACTGAAGCTTTCTTT
CASSYLGGTEAFF
>TRBJ2-7|once|TRBD2|TRBV2
TGTGCCAGCAGTGGACTAGCGGCCTCCTACGAGCAGTACTTC
CASSGLAASYEQYF
>TRBJ2-1|.|TRBD2|TRBV27
TGTGCCAGCAGTTTACTGACTAGCGGGAGGGTTAATGAGCAGTTCTTC
CASSLLTSGRVNEQFF
>TRBJ2-7|.|.|TRBV28
TGTGCCAGCAGTTTTGCGGGATTCTACGAGCAGTACTTC
CASSFAGFYEQYF
>TRBJ2-1|.|TRBD2|TRBV7-3
TGTGCCAGCAGCTTAACGGGAGGGCCTCTTCGGGAGCAGTTCTTC
CASSLTGGPLREQFF
>TRBJ2-7|few|.|TRBV7-9
TGTGCCAGCAGCTTAGCGTCTTCCTACGAGCAGTACTTC
CASSLASSYEQYF
>TRBJ1-2|.|.|TRBV6-1
TGTGCCAGCAGTCCCCCGGTTAGCTGGTTTTATGGCTACACCTTC
CASSPPVSWFYGYTF
>TRBJ2-1|.|.|TRBV28
TGTGCCAGCGGGGGTGGAGGGGGCGCGGATGAGCAGTTCTTC
CASGGGGGADEQFF
>TRBJ2-2|.|TRBD1|TRBV19
TGTGCCAGCACCCGGGACAGGGTCGGATCCGGGGAGCTGTTTTTT
CASTRDRVGSGELFF
>TRBJ2-5|.|.|TRBV7-3
TGTGCCAGCATCCAAGGGACACCAGGCCAAGAGACCCAGTACTTC
CASIQGTPGQETQYF
>TRBJ2-1|.|TRBD1|TRBV6-6
TGTGCCACGTCTGACAGGGCCAATGAGCAGTTCTTC
CATSDRANEQFF
>TRBJ2-4|.|.|TRBV5-4
TGTGCCAGCAGCCCCTGGGGTAGCGGAGGCTCGGACATTCAGTACTTC
CASSPWGSGGSDIQYF
>TRBJ1-6|.|.|TRBV6-1
TGTGCCAGCAGTGTAATCGTCCCAGGGTTCAATTATAATTCACCCCTCCACTTT
CASSVIVPGFNYNSPLHF
>TRBJ1-1|once|TRBD1|TRBV11-2
TGTGCCAGCAGCTTAGAACAGGGGGGAATGAACACTGAAGCTTTCTTT
CASSLEQGGMNTEAFF
>TRBJ1-2|.|TRBD1|TRBV28
TGTGCCAGCAATCCAGGGGGAAGCTATGGCTACACCTTC
CASNPGGSYGYTF
>TRBJ2-1|.|.|TRBV7-9
TGTGCCAGCAGCCCCGTAGGGGGCAATGAGCAGTTCTTC
CASSPVGGNEQFF
>TRBJ2-1|.|TRBD2|TRBV7-8
TGTGCCAGCAGCTTGACTAGCGGGGGTATTCTCGATAATGAGCAGTTCTTC
CASSLTSGGILDNEQFF
>TRBJ1-3|once|TRBD1|TRBV9
TGTGCCAGCAGCGTAGGTGGACAGGGTTCTGGAAACACCATATATTTT
CASSVGGQGSGNTIYF
>TRBJ1-5|.|.|TRBV6-5
TGTGCCAGCAGTTACTCGTCACCGAGCCTCAATCAGCCCCAGCATTTT
CASSYSSPSLNQPQHF
>TRBJ1-2|.|.|TRBV29-1
TGCAGCGTCCTTTCGGATGGCTACACCTTC
CSVLSDGYTF
>TRBJ1-3|.|.|TRBV6-6
TGTGCCAGCAGTACAGGCGATGGAAACACCATATATTTT
CASSTGDGNTIYF
>TRBJ2-2|.|.|TRBV7-2
TGTGCCAGCAGCCCCACGAACACCGGGGAGCTGTTTTTT
CASSPTNTGELFF
>TRBJ2-3|.|.|TRBV4-2
TGTGCCAGCAGCCAAGAAGGGGCCAGGGGTGCAGATACGCAGTATTTT
CASSQEGARGADTQYF
>TRBJ1-3|.|.|TRBV9
TGTGCCAGCAGCGTAGGCGACGGAGGCTCTGGAAACACCATATATTTT
CASSVGDGGSGNTIYF
>TRBJ2-3|.|TRBD2|TRBV5-4
TGTGCCAGCAGCTACGCTACCGGACTAGCTACGCAGTATTTT
CASSYATGLATQYF
>TRBJ2-5|.|.|TRBV15
TGTGCCACCTACATGTCCGGAGGGGGCGTAGAGACCCAGTACTTC
CATYMSGGGVETQYF
>TRBJ2-7|.|.|TRBV4-2
TGTGCCAGCAGCCAAGATCTGATTAGCGGCCACGAGCAGTACTTC
CASSQDLISGHEQYF
>TRBJ1-4|few|.|TRBV18
TGTGCCAGCTCGCCTTACATGGGGGCGACTAATGAAAAACTGTTTTTT
CASSPYMGATNEKLFF
>TRBJ2-7|.|TRBD1|TRBV18
TGTGCCAGCTCACGACGGACAGGTGCCTACGAGCAGTACTTC
CASSRRTGAYEQYF